The present T cell receptor beta chain was sequenced within a study of shared clonotypes between healthy human individuals. Study-level points and caveats: It was expected that sequencing depth would affect clonotype sharing among donors.

Looked up from germline, CDR1 is LGHNA and CDR2 is YSLEER. V dropped 0 bases and J dropped 1; count of bases not matched to a gene: 8. CDR3 size: 19 residues. Method: immunoSEQ multiplex PCR; TCRdb's copy keeps in-frame clones and lacks some. The sample has over 950,000 clones; roughly 80% are singletons. This clone was seen a handful of times. Its antigen is still unknown. What was sequenced was memory CD4+ T cells from PBMCs. This sample's subset: CD45RA-negative fraction. The sequence came from a man aged 18 to 29 in good health. Some clones in this sample may be carry-over from other donors' samples. The chain couples TRBV4-3 to TRBJ2-1; 11 bases map to TRBD2. The CDR3 loop reads CASSQDPRLAGSSYNEQFF. Written as DNA, the CDR3 is TGCGCCAGCAGCCAAGATCCAAGACTAGCGGGATCTTCCTACAATGAGCAGTTCTTC.